This T cell receptor beta chain comes out of a study of blood T cell repertoires in COVID-19 (TCRdb year 2020). For the wider study: Samples from collaborators originated in the United States, Italy and Spain and spanned both the acute and convalescent phases of COVID-19. Samples came from the ongoing ImmuneRACE study (first 160 participants) plus 1,254 subjects from 6 global collaborators. The prospective study material was composed of cDNA or gDNA derived from T cells, B-cell-depleted T cells, or PBMCs. Subjects who had been exposed to COVID-19, were actively infected with it, or had recovered from it provided the deeply sampled blood TCRbeta repertoires that made up the dataset. HLA class I and class II types, where available, came from metadata supplied by the sample provider rather than from assay-based typing. The repertoires were released in a freely available public database meant as a resource for research on the immune response to SARS-CoV-2. Nearly every sample came with metadata listing a de-identified subject ID, COVID-19 status, age in years and sex. The full study reports these points: The amount of clinical and demographic metadata varied by source and participant and was provided uncurated.

Based on the germline V gene (reference sequence), the CDR1 and CDR2 sequences are LGHDT and YNNKEL. Trimming accounts for 1 base at V and 6 bases at J, while the number of junction bases matched to no gene is 8. The CDR3 contains 16 residues, cysteine and phenylalanine counted. Only the CDR3 portion is preserved as DNA: 48 bases, with reading frame beginning at the first base. Comments on this clone: Its antigen is not yet known. It has no much larger one-base neighbor in the sample; base qualities were not kept.

The immunoSEQ Assay, a bias-controlled multiplex PCR, was used to amplify TCRbeta CDR3 regions from genomic DNA. Concerning the study's data processing: The number of nucleated cells in each sample was estimated from the amplification of reference gene primers within the assay. To quantify the absolute abundance of each unique TCRbeta CDR3 rearrangement, sequence reads were collapsed and filtered. Productive Simpson clonality was computed per sample as the square root of Simpson's diversity index over productive rearrangements. Drawn from immuneACCESS, this table holds only the in-frame rearrangements with V and J called that TCRdb kept. Clones are partly lost; checked studies trace under half to an unresolved V gene and leave the rest unexplained. V and J calls and clone size are as listed in that table; D and trimming were resolved from the DNA. The sample table holds about 53,000 clones, of which 78% were seen once. The ten biggest clones cover 15% of the sample.

Collaborating institutions collected whole blood in K2EDTA tubes following their own protocols. Collaborator samples were shipped for TCRbeta analysis as frozen whole blood, isolated PBMCs, or DNA extracted from either sample type. The sample taken for sequencing was peripheral blood. The receptor was derived from a human donor with active or convalescent COVID-19. The donor label of this sample is uncertain. The chain couples TRBV3-1 (or the pseudogene TRBV3-2) to TRBJ2-2; 7 nucleotides in the junction match TRBD2. The nucleotides are TGTGCCAGCAGCCAAGGTCCGACGACTAGCCCCGGGGAGCTGTTTTTT. This yields the protein CASSQGPTTSPGELFF.